A few counts support the clone carrying this T cell receptor (beta chain). As processed by the authors: After removing out-of-frame reads, around 2 million distinct TCRbeta sequences remained. Method: immunoSEQ multiplex PCR; TCRdb's copy keeps in-frame clones and lacks some. For V, J and clone size, that table is used; D and trimming come from the DNA. Of 52,000 or so clones in the sample, approximately 83% were seen once. This sample is part of a study of memory CD4+ T cells and cytomegalovirus serostatus. V was pared by 0 bases and J by 7 bases, with 16 bases between. There are 16 residues in the CDR3. Germline lookup yields CDR1 SGDLS and CDR2 YYNGEE. Single viable CD3+CD4+CD8-CD45RO+ cells were sorted as the memory CD4+ T cells.

Sample: memory CD4+ T cells from blood. This rearrangement joins TRBV9 to TRBJ1-4; D may be TRBD1 (6 bases). This receptor was taken from an adult in good health and CMV-seronegative. The CDR3 bases are TGTGCCAGCAGCGTAGGAGTAGGGGGTCGCGGTGAAAAACTGTTTTTT. Translation gives CASSVGVGGRGEKLFF.